The 12 T cell receptor beta chains reported below all come from one sample, sequenced in a study of blood T cells in healthy people across ages. A sample-barcoded 5' primer and a J-beta primer mix were used in a second PCR of roughly 7 to 11 cycles. TCRdb reprocessed the 5' RACE reads with MiXCR, giving one entry per CDR3 protein. Of hundreds of thousands of distinct CDR3 sequences in the sample, about 61% were seen once. The sequenced material came from blood. All receptors come from a man aged 35 to 55 in good health.

The rearrangement links TRBV20-1 to TRBJ2-3, with 9 positions matching TRBD2. J lost 7 bases, V lost 3 bases, and 8 bases had no gene match. This CDR3 spans 14 amino acids. CDR1 DFQATT and CDR2 SNEGSKA come from the germline V gene (reference sequence). CDR3 coding DNA: TGCAGTGCTAGGGGGGGACTAGCTGACTATACGCAGTATTTT. Protein product: CSARGGLADYTQYF.

The rearrangement joins TRBV27 to TRBJ1-2; D call uncertain. Between the trimmed V and J ends, which lost 2 bases and 0 bases, there was a span of 7 bases. This CDR3 is 14 amino acids long. Looked up from germline, CDR1 is MNHEY and CDR2 is SMNVEV (reference sequence). The CDR3 protein is CASSLSRTNYGYTF. DNA of the CDR3: TGTGCCAGCAGTTTAAGCCGTACTAACTATGGCTACACCTTC.

A few counts support this clonotype. The chain carries TRBV2 and TRBJ2-3, with D possibly being TRBD1 (5 bases). V lost 7 bases to trimming and J lost 1 base, with 9 bases between them. This CDR3 contains 13 residues. Germline CDR1 is SNHLY and CDR2 is FYNNEI. The CDR3 DNA follows: TGTGCCAGCAATGGCAGGGGCACAGATACGCAGTATTTT. As protein: CASNGRGTDTQYF.

J is TRBJ2-5 and V is TRBV7-9, with D tentatively TRBD1 (5 bases). CDR3 length equals 14 residues. Germline assignment: CDR1 SEHNR and CDR2 FQNEAQ (reference sequence). Trimming took off 7 bases at V and 1 base at J, with 13 bases between the two ends. The CDR3 loop reads CASTSDQGQETQYF. CDR3 bases: TGTGCCAGCACCTCAGACCAGGGCCAAGAGACCCAGTACTTC.

This clonotype was counted a few times. The chain is built from TRBV27 and TRBJ2-5; 8 bases map to TRBD1. V lost 3 bases, J lost 1 base, and 1 base stayed unmatched. Germline CDR1 MNHEY, CDR2 SMNVEV (reference sequence). The CDR3 totals 14 residues. The CDR3 here is CASSFQGAQETQYF. The CDR3 DNA sequence: TGTGCCAGCAGTTTCCAGGGGGCCCAAGAGACCCAGTACTTC.

The genes are TRBV29-1 and TRBJ2-2; D gene unclear. Germline CDR1 reads SQVTM; CDR2 reads ANQGSEA. V was clipped by 5 bases and J by 0 bases, with 10 bases between them. This CDR3 region has 14 residues. CDR3 in amino acids: CSVYQTPNTGELFF. Written as DNA, the CDR3 is TGCAGCGTTTATCAAACACCGAACACCGGGGAGCTGTTTTTT.

The chain has TRBV2 and TRBJ1-1; D ambiguous. V was trimmed by 8 bases and J by 0 bases, leaving 1 base between them. The germline gives CDR1 SNHLY, CDR2 FYNNEI. The CDR3 length is 10 residues. The CDR3 DNA is TGTGCCAGCCTGAACACTGAAGCTTTCTTT. Residues: CASLNTEAFF.

The rearrangement joins TRBV20-1 to TRBJ2-7; D call uncertain. Germline V gives CDR1 DFQATT, CDR2 SNEGSKA (reference sequence). Deletions cut 4 bases from V and 1 base from J, with 11 bases between. This CDR3 region has 13 residues. In DNA form, the CDR3 reads TGCAGTGCTACAGGAAAAGGTTCCTACGAGCAGTACTTC. It translates to CSATGKGSYEQYF.

This clonotype appeared many times. The chain has TRBV9 and TRBJ2-6; D is uncertain. This CDR3 region has 13 residues. CDR1 is SGDLS, CDR2 YYNGEE, per germline. Trimming pared 5 bases from V and 2 bases from J, leaving 5 bases between. Here the CDR3 reads CASSVPGANVLTF. As DNA, the CDR3 is TGTGCCAGCAGTGTCCCTGGGGCCAACGTCCTGACTTTC.

The chain joins TRBV5-1 to TRBJ2-3; D ambiguous. V dropped 2 bases and J dropped 2 bases, with 12 bases sitting between them. Germline assignment: CDR1 SGHRS and CDR2 YFSETQ. The CDR3 length is 15 residues. CDR3 region: CASSLTGVNTDTQYF. In nucleotides, the CDR3 is TGCGCCAGCAGCTTAACGGGCGTAAACACAGATACGCAGTATTTT.

This clonotype came up a few times. The chain couples TRBV25-1 to TRBJ2-5; D uncertain. Judging by the DNA end, TRBJ2-7 fits better; the J call may be wrong. Germline V gene sequence: CDR1 MGHDK, CDR2 SYGVNS. This CDR3 is built from 15 residues. The DNA of the CDR3 is TGTGCCAGCAGCGAGCTAACCGGGCCCCCTAACGAGCAGTACTTC. This gives the protein CASSELTGPPNEQYF.

This sequence joins TRBV6-2 or TRBV6-3 and TRBJ2-5, with D unresolved. TRBJ2-7 matches the DNA end more closely, so the J call is doubtful. Germline V lookup: CDR1 MNHEY, CDR2 SVGEGT. CDR3 size: 13 residues. CDR3 sequence: CASSYISSSEQYF. Written as DNA, the CDR3 is TGTGCCAGCAGTTATATCAGCAGTTCCGAGCAGTACTTC.